A single sample gave rise to the 27 T cell receptor beta chains below, sequenced in a study of beta chain features in type 1 diabetes. Reverse transcribing all isolated RNA meant expressed TCRB transcripts were sequenced. TCRdb's copy holds only in-frame clones and misses some; the assay was immunoSEQ multiplex PCR. Here the sample spans fewer than 350,000 clones, 8% being singletons. Sequenced: central memory CD4+ T cells from blood. The receptor set was obtained from a woman under 30 in good health.

This clone has more than one count but fewer than ten. This chain uses TRBV6-1 with TRBJ2-7; a possible D gene is TRBD1 (7 bases). Trimming shortened V by 8 bases and J by 4 bases, and 21 bases separated the two germline ends. The CDR3 is made up of 15 amino acids. Germline loops: CDR1 MNHNS, CDR2 SASEGT. The CDR3 bases are TGTGCCAGCCAAAAGGGGGCAACCGGGGGTTACGAGCAGTACTTC. Amino acids: CASQKGATGGYEQYF.

J is TRBJ1-1 and V is TRBV6-5; D might be TRBD1 (5 bases). Germline CDR1 is MNHEY and CDR2 is SVGAGI. The V end was cut by 7 bases, the J end by 10 bases, with 16 bases between. This CDR3 has 12 residues. DNA for the CDR3: TGTGCCAGCACCCCAGGTGGGGACGGAGCTTTCTTT. It codes for CASTPGGDGAFF.

This clone was observed a few times. This chain's CDR3 is CASSSWAYEQYV. CDR3 nucleotides: TGTGCCAGCAGTTCCTGGGCGTACGAGCAGTACGTC. The V call is TRBV28, the J call TRBJ2-7, with D hard to call. The germline V gene encodes CDR1 MDHEN and CDR2 SYDVKM. Trimming pared 4 bases from V and 4 bases from J, leaving 8 bases between. CDR3 size: 12 residues.

The genes are TRBV18 and TRBJ1-1; maybe TRBD1 (6 bases). Germline loops: CDR1 KGHSH, CDR2 LQKENI. V was pared by 4 bases and J by 6 bases, with 12 bases between. This CDR3 has 13 residues. The CDR3 region is CASSLAGDAEAFF. The CDR3 region has the DNA TGTGCCAGCTCACTGGCAGGGGATGCTGAAGCTTTCTTT.

This clone was found many times. The sample holds other DNA sequences that translate to the same CDR3. The chain joins TRBV7-2 to TRBJ2-3, with a weak D call TRBD2 (5 bases). V shed 1 base and J shed 0 bases, with 5 bases lying between them. This CDR3 is 14 amino acids long. Germline lookup yields CDR1 SGHTA and CDR2 FQGNSA. The CDR3 DNA reads as TGTGCCAGCAGCTTAGGGACTAGCACAGATACGCAGTATTTT. Translation gives CASSLGTSTDTQYF.

This clone was detected a few times. The chain links TRBV29-1 to TRBJ2-1, with TRBD1 as a possible D gene (5 bases). From germline, CDR1 is SQVTM and CDR2 ANQGSEA. The CDR3 is 13 residues long. Trimming took off 7 bases at V and 7 bases at J, with 17 bases between the two ends. Here the CDR3 reads CSAQGRNTNEQFF. In DNA form, the CDR3 reads TGCAGCGCTCAGGGAAGGAACACGAATGAGCAGTTCTTC.

This chain links TRBV10-3 with TRBJ2-5, with a tentative D call TRBD2 (6 bases). Looked up from germline, CDR1 is ENHRY and CDR2 is SYGVKD. The CDR3 has 13 amino acids. V was clipped by 6 bases and J by 1 base, with 9 bases between them. The CDR3, as DNA: TGTGCCATCAGCCGACTAGGCCAAGAGACCCAGTACTTC. As protein: CAISRLGQETQYF.

The chain has TRBV27 and TRBJ2-7, with D tentatively TRBD1 (5 bases). Looked up from germline, CDR1 is MNHEY and CDR2 is SMNVEV (reference sequence). The CDR3 runs 16 residues. With 5 bases removed from V and 6 bases from J, the gap between germline ends came to 23 bases. The CDR3 bases are TGTGCCAGCAGTACAGGCAGGCGCAGTACTATGATCGAGCAGTACGTC. Amino acids: CASSTGRRSTMIEQYV.

This clone was seen a handful of times. The chain carries TRBV28 and TRBJ2-7; D is perhaps TRBD1 (6 bases). The CDR3 has 14 residues. V gave up 6 bases and J gave up 0 bases, with 12 bases separating them. Germline V gene data show CDR1 as MDHEN and CDR2 as SYDVKM. The CDR3, as DNA: TGTGCCAGCAGACGGACAGTCCTCTCCTACGAGCAGTACTTC. Translating it yields CASRRTVLSYEQYF.

About this clone: This CDR3 is also generated by other DNA sequences in the sample. The CDR3 protein is CASSVGMNTEAFF. The CDR3, as DNA: TGTGCCAGCAGCGTAGGAATGAACACTGAAGCTTTCTTT. J is TRBJ1-1 and V is TRBV9; no clear D. V was shortened by 0 bases and J by 0 bases, with 3 bases between the two germline ends. The CDR3 totals 13 residues. Germline V gene lookup returns CDR1 SGDLS and CDR2 YYNGEE. The full variable domain, completed using reference TRBV9 and TRBJ1-1, is DSGVTQTPKHLITATGQRVTLRCSPRSGDLSVYWYQQSLDQGLQFLIQYYNGEERAKGNILERFSAQQFPDLHSELNLSSLELGDSALYFCASSVGMNTEAFFGQGTRLTVV.

This clone was observed a few times. The J gene is TRBJ2-7, the V gene TRBV4-1; D remains ambiguous. This CDR3 is 14 amino acids long. Per germline, CDR1 MGHRA and CDR2 YSYEKL. V shed 2 bases and J shed 2 bases, with 10 bases lying between them. CDR3 residues: CASSQPGRTYEQYV. The DNA for the CDR3 is TGCGCCAGCAGCCAACCTGGACGGACCTACGAGCAGTACGTC.

This clone was seen more than once but under ten times. CDR3 loop: CASSLVRVSDQPQHF. CDR3 sequence (DNA): TGTGCCAGCAGCTTAGTACGTGTCAGCGATCAGCCCCAGCATTTT. V is TRBV7-9 and J is TRBJ1-5; D gene unclear. V shed 1 base and J shed 5 bases, with 12 bases lying between them. This CDR3 has 15 residues. Looked up from germline, CDR1 is SEHNR and CDR2 is FQNEAQ (reference sequence).

This clone was observed a handful of times. The gene calls are TRBV10-3 and TRBJ2-6, with a possible D match to TRBD1 (5 bases). Looked up from germline, CDR1 is ENHRY and CDR2 is SYGVKD. V lost 3 bases and J 1 base, leaving 7 bases between the germline ends. This CDR3 has 15 amino acids. CDR3 nucleotides: TGTGCCATCAGTGAACAGGCGTCTGGGGCCAACGTCCTGACTTTC. Amino acid sequence: CAISEQASGANVLTF.

This clone showed up just a few times. The chain links TRBV5-6 to TRBJ1-2; TRBD1 might be the D (5 bases). Germline V gene lookup returns CDR1 SGHDT and CDR2 YYEEEE. V shed 4 bases and J shed 7 bases, with 17 bases lying between them. The CDR3 sequence is 14 residues long. The CDR3 nucleotides read TGTGCCAGCAGCCGGACATTTACGGAGAGTGGCTACACCTTC. This gives the protein CASSRTFTESGYTF. The variable domain in full, completed from reference TRBV5-6 and TRBJ1-2, reads DAGVTQSPTHLIKTRGQQVTLRCSPKSGHDTVSWYQQALGQGPQFIFQYYEEEERQRGNFPDRFSGHQFPNYSSELNVNALLLGDSALYLCASSRTFTESGYTFGSGTRLTVV.

As to this clone: Other DNA sequences of this sample code for an identical CDR3. The chain recombines TRBV7-2 with TRBJ2-3; D tentatively reads TRBD1 or TRBD2 (5 bases each). This CDR3 has 13 amino acids. Deletions cut 5 bases from V and 4 bases from J, with 10 bases between. The germline gives CDR1 SGHTA, CDR2 FQGNSA. The CDR3 loop reads CASSRRGADTQYF. CDR3 sequence (DNA): TGTGCCAGCAGCCGACGGGGCGCAGATACGCAGTATTTT.

This clone appeared a few times. The chain recombines TRBV12-5 with TRBJ2-7, with D perhaps being TRBD1 or TRBD2 (5 bases each). V shed 6 bases and J shed 3 bases, with 15 bases lying between them. The germline CDR1 and CDR2 sequences are LGHNT and FRNRAP. There are 14 residues in the CDR3. The CDR3 DNA follows: TGTGCTAGTGGCCCCTGGGACGCATACTACGAGCAGTACGTC. It encodes CASGPWDAYYEQYV.

The J gene is TRBJ1-1, the V gene TRBV7-2; 7 bases agree with TRBD1. Germline trimming cut 5 bases from V and 0 bases from J; bases unmatched to any gene: 6. The germline CDR1 and CDR2 sequences are SGHTA and FQGNSA. The CDR3 consists of 15 residues. The CDR3 loop reads CASSEYRGVNTEAFF. In nucleotides, the CDR3 is TGTGCCAGCAGCGAGTACAGGGGCGTGAACACTGAAGCTTTCTTT.

V and J are TRBV5-1 and TRBJ1-3, with D possibly TRBD1 on 5 matching bases. With 4 bases removed from V and 0 bases from J, the gap between germline ends came to 11 bases. The germline V gene has CDR1 SGHRS and CDR2 YFSETQ. This CDR3 spans 15 amino acids. CDR3 region: CASSPAQGSGNTIYF. The CDR3 DNA reads TGCGCCAGCAGCCCAGCTCAGGGCTCTGGAAACACCATATATTTT. The whole variable domain, filled in from reference TRBV5-1 and TRBJ1-3, reads KAGVTQTPRYLIKTRGQQVTLSCSPISGHRSVSWYQQTPGQGLQFLFEYFSETQRNKGNFPGRFSGRQFSNSRSEMNVSTLELGDSALYLCASSPAQGSGNTIYFGEGSWLTVV.

With regard to this clone: Different DNA sequences within this sample yield the same CDR3. This sequence joins TRBV18 and TRBJ2-3, with D unclear. The ends were cut back, 3 bases at V and 1 base at J, with 8 bases in the middle. CDR1 KGHSH and CDR2 LQKENI come from the germline V gene. There are 14 residues in the CDR3. CDR3 coding DNA: TGTGCCAGCTCACCCCCAGAGGGCACAGATACGCAGTATTTT. It is translated as CASSPPEGTDTQYF.

The chain carries TRBV5-6 and TRBJ2-7, with a tentative D call TRBD2 (5 bases). Between the trimmed V and J ends, which lost 1 base and 1 base, there was a span of 9 bases. The CDR3 is made up of 14 amino acids. Per germline, CDR1 SGHDT and CDR2 YYEEEE. The CDR3, as DNA: TGTGCCAGCAGCTTGCGGTCGGGGTCCTACGAGCAGTACGTC. This codes for CASSLRSGSYEQYV.

This clone was seen ten or more times. This chain uses TRBV2 with TRBJ2-7; D unclear. CDR1 and CDR2 from the germline V gene are SNHLY and FYNNEI. Trimming took off 5 bases at V and 4 bases at J, with 12 bases between the two ends. CDR3 length equals 13 residues. The CDR3 DNA sequence: TGTGCCAGCAGTCCCCTTCAGGATTACGAGCAGTACGTC. This sequence encodes CASSPLQDYEQYV.

This clone was counted at least ten times. Written as DNA, the CDR3 is TGTGCCAGCAGCTTGTCTGCATTCGGGGAGACCCAGTACTTC. Amino acid sequence: CASSLSAFGETQYF. The chain joins TRBV5-5 to TRBJ2-5; D not resolved. With 1 base removed from V and 5 bases from J, the gap between germline ends came to 12 bases. The germline CDR1 and CDR2 sequences are SGHKS and YYEKEE (reference sequence). CDR3 length equals 14 residues.

The chain joins TRBV28 to TRBJ1-1; no clear D. The CDR3 covers 11 residues. V was shortened by 6 bases and J by 5 bases, with 7 bases between the two germline ends. The V gene's germline CDR1 is MDHEN and CDR2 SYDVKM. The DNA for the CDR3 is TGTGCCAGCAGCCGGATAACTGAAGCTTTCTTT. It yields the protein CASSRITEAFF.

The V and J genes are TRBV7-3 and TRBJ2-7, with unresolved D. The CDR3 contains 13 residues. The germline V gene has CDR1 SGHTA and CDR2 FQGTGA. The ends were cut back, 3 bases at V and 4 bases at J, with 10 bases in the middle. CDR3 protein: CASSLGERYEQYF. The DNA of the CDR3 is TGTGCCAGCAGCTTGGGCGAAAGGTACGAGCAGTACTTC.

The J gene is TRBJ1-2, the V gene TRBV7-8, with a weak D call TRBD1 (6 bases). CDR1 SGHVS and CDR2 FQNEAQ come from the germline V gene. This CDR3 has 14 residues. Between the trimmed V and J ends, which lost 4 bases and 4 bases, there was a span of 13 bases. Written as DNA, the CDR3 is TGTGCCAGCAGCTCGCACAGGGTGACCTATGGCTACACCTTC. The encoded protein is CASSSHRVTYGYTF.

In regard to this clone: Other nucleotide sequences in the sample specify the same CDR3. The chain carries TRBV18 and TRBJ2-7, with D unclear. Trimming took off 3 bases at V and 0 bases at J, with 6 bases between the two ends. This CDR3 comprises 13 residues. Germline values: CDR1 KGHSH, CDR2 LQKENI. CDR3 bases: TGTGCCAGCTCACCCCCGGGCTCCTACGAGCAGTACTTC. It translates to CASSPPGSYEQYF.

The chain employs TRBV7-2 and TRBJ2-3; no reliable D call. V dropped 5 bases and J dropped 2 bases, with 17 bases sitting between them. The CDR3 sequence is 16 residues long. Germline CDR1 and CDR2: SGHTA and FQGNSA. The CDR3 is CASSPLGTFPTDTQYF. The CDR3 DNA reads as TGTGCCAGCAGCCCACTGGGAACCTTCCCCACAGATACGCAGTATTTT.